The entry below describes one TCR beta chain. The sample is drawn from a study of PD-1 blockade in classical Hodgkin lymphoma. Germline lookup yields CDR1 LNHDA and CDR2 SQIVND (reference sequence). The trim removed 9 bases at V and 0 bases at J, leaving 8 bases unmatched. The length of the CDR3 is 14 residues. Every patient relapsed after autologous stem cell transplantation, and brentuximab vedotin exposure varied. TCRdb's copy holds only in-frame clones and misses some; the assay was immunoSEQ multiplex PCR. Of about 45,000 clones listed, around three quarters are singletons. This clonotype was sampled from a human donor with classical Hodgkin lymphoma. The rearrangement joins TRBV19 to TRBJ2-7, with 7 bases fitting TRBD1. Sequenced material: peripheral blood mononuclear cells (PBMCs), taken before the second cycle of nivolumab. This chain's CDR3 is CASNQGQSSYEQYF. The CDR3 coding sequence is TGTGCCAGCAACCAGGGACAGAGCTCCTACGAGCAGTACTTC. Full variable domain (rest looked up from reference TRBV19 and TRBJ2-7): DGGITQSPKYLFRKEGQNVTLSCEQNLNHDAMYWYRQDPGQGLRLIYYSQIVNDFQKGDIAEGYSVSREKKESFPLTVTSAQKNPTAFYLCASNQGQSSYEQYFGPGTRLTVT.